This T cell receptor (beta chain) was retrieved from a study of OX40 agonist ivuxolimab in advanced cancers. Study information: Patients received intravenous ivuxolimab every 2 weeks at 0.01 to 10 mg/kg. Every patient in dose escalation had hepatocellular carcinoma, melanoma, renal cell or head and neck cancer. Study-wide findings and caveats: Clones of CD4+ and CD8+ blood T cells grew by week 6 at doses of 0.1 to 3.0 mg/kg.

With regard to this clone: Its antigen remains unknown.

Looked up from germline, CDR1 is SGHVS and CDR2 is FQNEAQ. The CDR3 has 12 residues. Trimming cost V 2 bases and J 12 bases, with 11 bases left between them. Systemic immunosuppression or autoimmune disease history was grounds to exclude patients. Only in-frame clones appear in the TCRdb table, and some are missing; sequencing was by immunoSEQ multiplex PCR. The table includes 95,000 or so clones, about 85% detected once. This chain uses TRBV7-8 with TRBJ2-1; D gene ambiguous. The sequencing used CD4+ or CD8+ T cells sorted from blood, collected in a trial of the OX40 agonist ivuxolimab. The clonotype originates from an adult with an advanced solid tumor such as melanoma, head and neck, liver or kidney cancer. CDR3 coding DNA: TGTGCCAGCAGCTTACCAGCAGGATGGCAGTTCTTC. This codes for CASSLPAGWQFF. The whole variable domain, filled in from reference TRBV7-8 and TRBJ2-1, reads GAGVSQSPRYKVAKRGQDVALRCDPISGHVSLFWYQQALGQGPEFLTYFQNEAQLDKSGLPSDRFFAERPEGSVSTLKIQRTQQEDSAVYLCASSLPAGWQFFGPGTRLTVL.